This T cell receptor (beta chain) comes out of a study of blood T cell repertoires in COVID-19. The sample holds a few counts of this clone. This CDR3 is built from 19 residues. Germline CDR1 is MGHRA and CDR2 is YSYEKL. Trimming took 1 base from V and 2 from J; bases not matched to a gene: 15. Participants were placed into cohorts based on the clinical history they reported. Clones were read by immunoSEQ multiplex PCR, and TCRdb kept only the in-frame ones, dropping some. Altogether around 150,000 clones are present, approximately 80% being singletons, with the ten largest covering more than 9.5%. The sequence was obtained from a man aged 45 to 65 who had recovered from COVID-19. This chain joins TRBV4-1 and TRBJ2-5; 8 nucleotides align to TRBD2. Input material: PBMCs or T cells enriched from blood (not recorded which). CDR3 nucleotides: TGCGCCAGCAGCCAAGTACCCTCGGGAAGCGGGGGTCTGCAAGAGACCCAGTACTTC. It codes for CASSQVPSGSGGLQETQYF.